Sequencing of this TCR beta chain was carried out in a study of cytomegalovirus exposure and HLA in healthy donors. Both 60 Vbeta primers and 13 Jbeta primers went into the PCR. Profiled with immunoSEQ multiplex PCR; TCRdb holds only in-frame clones, not every one. Of 150,000 or so clones in the sample, around 80% were seen once. Study-wide results and limits: Among CMV-associated TCR beta chains, most appeared HLA-restricted in a later analysis. A previous analysis found most TCR beta V segments productive roughly 87% or roughly 30% of the time.

Germline-derived CDR1 and CDR2 are SGHRS and YFSETQ. V lost 4 bases, J lost 0 bases, and 11 bases lay in between. There are 15 residues in the CDR3. This clone was counted only a few times. Its antigen is not known. Material for sequencing was PBMCs. The chain uses TRBV5-1 and TRBJ1-3; D not certain. The clonotype originates from a woman aged 45-59 years in good health and CMV-seropositive. DNA of the CDR3: TGCGCCAGCAGCCCTGCCCTAATCTCTGGAAACACCATATATTTT. Translation gives CASSPALISGNTIYF.